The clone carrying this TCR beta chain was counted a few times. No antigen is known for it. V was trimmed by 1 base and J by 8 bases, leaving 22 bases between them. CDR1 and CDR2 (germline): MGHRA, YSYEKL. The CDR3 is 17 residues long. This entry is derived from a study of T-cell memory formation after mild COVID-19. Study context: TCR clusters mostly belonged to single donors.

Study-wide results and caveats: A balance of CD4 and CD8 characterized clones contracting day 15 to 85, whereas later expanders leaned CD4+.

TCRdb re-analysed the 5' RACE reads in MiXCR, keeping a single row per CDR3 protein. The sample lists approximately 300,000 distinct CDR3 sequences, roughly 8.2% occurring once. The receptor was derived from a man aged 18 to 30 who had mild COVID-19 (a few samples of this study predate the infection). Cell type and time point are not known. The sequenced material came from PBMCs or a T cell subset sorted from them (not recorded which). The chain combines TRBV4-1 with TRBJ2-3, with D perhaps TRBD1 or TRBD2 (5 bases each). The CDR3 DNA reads TGCGCCAGCAGCCAAGTCACCCGGGGCAGGGAAGGAGGTACGCAGTATTTT. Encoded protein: CASSQVTRGREGGTQYF.